The next 15 T cell receptor beta chains were all read from a single sample in a study of Graves' ophthalmopathy and Graves' hyperthyroidism (dated by TCRdb to the late 2010s). The listed sequencing device is Illumina HiSeq 2000. For repertoire sequencing, the TCR beta CDR3 regions were amplified from RNA transcripts. The first round of RT-PCR was done with HTBI primers and the Qiagen OneStep RT-PCR kit, and was followed by a second round of multiplex PCR, then size selection and purification. TCRdb reprocessed the public reads (quality trimming at Q25 with fastp, clone calling with MiXCR) and kept in-frame beta chains. One record per CDR3 amino acid sequence lists the most common genes and DNA. This sample holds hundreds of thousands of distinct CDR3 sequences; about 20% were observed only once. Clones ranked in the top ten supply approximately 6.9% of the sample. The sequenced sample consisted of peripheral blood. These receptors originate from a woman between 18 and 30 years old with stable Graves' hyperthyroidism. Some clones in this sample may be carry-over from other donors' samples. Donor details come from another sample of the same person, matched by shared clones.

The chain couples TRBV4-1 to TRBJ2-4; D uncertain. This CDR3 is 14 amino acids long. The V end was cut by 3 bases, the J end by 5 bases, with 11 bases between. CDR1 is MGHRA and CDR2 is YSYEKL in the germline V gene. CDR3 loop: CASSHRILQNIQYF. The CDR3, as DNA: TGCGCCAGCAGCCATCGAATACTCCAAAACATTCAGTACTTC.

This clonotype was detected many times. The rearrangement links TRBV11-3 to TRBJ2-2; weak D call: TRBD1 (6 bases). V was trimmed by 5 bases and J by 13 bases, leaving 17 bases between them. Germline V gives CDR1 SGHNT, CDR2 YENEEA. The CDR3 totals 13 residues. CDR3 amino acids: CASSPSPGTRLFF. The CDR3 DNA reads TGTGCCAGCAGCCCCTCCCCCGGGACAAGGCTGTTTTTT.

This clonotype came up many times. The chain links TRBV11-2 to TRBJ2-2, with D perhaps assigned TRBD1 or TRBD2 (6 bases each). Trimming took off 4 bases at V and 2 bases at J, with 20 bases between the two ends. The CDR3 has 18 residues. CDR1 is SGHAT, CDR2 FQNNGV, per germline. CDR3 DNA sequence: TGTGCCAGCAGCTCGGTTTGGGGGGCCCGCTCCAACACCGGGGAGCTGTTTTTT. Its translation is CASSSVWGARSNTGELFF.

The chain has TRBV18 and TRBJ1-1; D ambiguous. CDR1 is KGHSH and CDR2 is LQKENI in the germline V gene. V lost 3 bases and J 0 bases, leaving 5 bases between the germline ends. This CDR3 is built from 13 residues. The chain's CDR3 is CASSPKVNTEAFF. The CDR3 DNA sequence: TGTGCCAGCTCACCCAAAGTGAACACTGAAGCTTTCTTT.

This clonotype was detected many times. The chain joins TRBV28 to TRBJ1-6; D is perhaps TRBD1 (5 bases). Trimming shortened V by 5 bases and J by 9 bases, and 17 bases separated the two germline ends. CDR1 MDHEN and CDR2 SYDVKM come from the germline V gene. The CDR3 runs 15 residues. The DNA for the CDR3 is TGTGCCAGCAGTGGCACGGGGGAGGCGATTTCACCCCTCCACTTT. Translating gives CASSGTGEAISPLHF.

This clonotype was recorded at least ten times. The chain links TRBV6-1 to TRBJ1-5; D unresolved. CDR1 is MNHNS, CDR2 SASEGT, per germline. There are 16 residues in the CDR3. Trimming left V 7 bases short and J 3 bases short, with 19 bases between. The chain's CDR3 is CASTTGLGSYNQPQHF. The CDR3 bases are TGTGCCAGCACCACGGGTCTAGGGTCCTACAATCAGCCCCAGCATTTT.

Ten or more counts support this clonotype. This chain uses TRBV7-2 with TRBJ2-7, with D perhaps given as TRBD1 or TRBD2 (5 bases each). CDR3 length: 14 amino acids. Trimming cost V 5 bases and J 2 bases, with 13 bases left between them. Per the germline V gene, CDR1 is SGHTA and CDR2 is FQGNSA. CDR3: CASSPSGTTYEQYF. In DNA form, the CDR3 reads TGTGCCAGCAGCCCGTCCGGGACCACCTACGAGCAGTACTTC.

This clonotype was recorded at least ten times. The chain links TRBV6-5 to TRBJ1-2, with no clear D. Deletions cut 0 bases from V and 5 bases from J, with 13 bases between. This CDR3 contains 15 residues. The germline CDR1 and CDR2 sequences are MNHEY and SVGAGI. The CDR3 DNA is TGTGCCAGCAGTTACTCGTGGTCACCAGAGTATGGCTACACCTTC. Amino acids: CASSYSWSPEYGYTF.

The chain recombines TRBV13 with TRBJ2-3; D possibly corresponds to TRBD1 (9 bases). The ends were cut back, 2 bases at V and 5 bases at J, with 20 bases in the middle. This CDR3 has 17 residues. Per the germline V gene, CDR1 is PRHDT and CDR2 is FYEKMQ (reference sequence). In nucleotides, the CDR3 is TGTGCCAGCAGCTTAATAGCGGGGACAGGGATAATAGATACGCAGTATTTT. Its protein product is CASSLIAGTGIIDTQYF. The entire variable domain, with the rest obtained from reference TRBV13 and TRBJ2-3, is as follows: AAGVIQSPRHLIKEKRETATLKCYPIPRHDTVYWYQQGPGQDPQFLISFYEKMQSDKGSIPDRFSAQQFSDYHSELNMSSLELGDSALYFCASSLIAGTGIIDTQYFGPGTRLTVL.

This clonotype was picked up many times. The chain has TRBV20-1 and TRBJ1-1; no clear D. This CDR3 region has 15 residues. Germline CDR1 and CDR2: DFQATT and SNEGSKA (reference sequence). Trimming cost V 1 base and J 3 bases, with 15 bases left between them. In DNA form, the CDR3 reads TGCAGTGCTAGAGCTCCCCAGGTAGAGGACACTGAAGCTTTCTTT. Translated, it gives CSARAPQVEDTEAFF.

The chain joins TRBV6-1 to TRBJ1-2; D not certain. Germline V lookup: CDR1 MNHNS, CDR2 SASEGT. V was shortened by 6 bases and J by 7 bases, with 12 bases between the two germline ends. The length of the CDR3 is 12 residues. CDR3 nucleotide sequence: TGTGCCAGCAGGGGTGGTGTCGGTGGCTACACCTTC. Amino acid sequence: CASRGGVGGYTF.

The chain is built from TRBV20-1 and TRBJ2-2; 8 bases are shared with TRBD2. The CDR3 extends over 15 amino acids. Unmatched junction bases numbered 5, after V lost 2 bases and J lost 3 bases. The germline gives CDR1 DFQATT, CDR2 SNEGSKA (reference sequence). CDR3 loop: CSARNGRGYTGELFF. CDR3 DNA: TGCAGTGCTAGAAACGGGAGGGGCTACACCGGGGAGCTGTTTTTT.

This clonotype was found many times. This chain uses TRBV4-2 with TRBJ1-5, with D perhaps matching TRBD1 (5 bases). The germline V gene has CDR1 LGHNA and CDR2 YNFKEQ. The CDR3 contains 12 residues. Trimming stripped 8 bases from V and 5 bases from J, with 10 bases between. CDR3 DNA: TGTGCCAGCGGGGACCGATATCAGCCCCAGCATTTT. Translated: CASGDRYQPQHF.

This clonotype was recorded many times. The chain combines TRBV5-8 with TRBJ2-5; D remains ambiguous. The CDR3 spans 11 residues. The germline CDR1 and CDR2 sequences are SGHTS and YDEGEE. Trimming took 3 bases from V and 6 from J, leaving 6 bases between them. CDR3 protein: CASSSSQTQYF. CDR3 coding DNA: TGTGCCAGCAGCTCCTCCCAGACCCAGTACTTC.

There are a few counts of this clonotype. The chain links TRBV6-1 to TRBJ1-2; no firm D call. Germline lookup yields CDR1 MNHNS and CDR2 SASEGT. The CDR3 runs to 15 residues. Trimming pared 1 base from V and 0 bases from J, leaving 9 bases between. The CDR3 DNA is TGTGCCAGCAGTGAAGAAGGGAATGCTAACTATGGCTACACCTTC. It codes for CASSEEGNANYGYTF.